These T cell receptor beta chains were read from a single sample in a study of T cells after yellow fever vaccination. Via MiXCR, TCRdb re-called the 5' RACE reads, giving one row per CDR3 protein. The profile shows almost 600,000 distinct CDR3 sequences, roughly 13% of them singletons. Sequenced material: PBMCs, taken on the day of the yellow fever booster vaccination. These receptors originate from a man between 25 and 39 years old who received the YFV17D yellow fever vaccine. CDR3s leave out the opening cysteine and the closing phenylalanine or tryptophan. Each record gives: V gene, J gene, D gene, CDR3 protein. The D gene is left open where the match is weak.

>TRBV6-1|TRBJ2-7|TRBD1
ASSKSGTGYYEQY
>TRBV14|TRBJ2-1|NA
ASSKDYNEQF
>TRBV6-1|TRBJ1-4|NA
ASGRREKLF
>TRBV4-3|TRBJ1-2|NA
ASSQASGSRGYT
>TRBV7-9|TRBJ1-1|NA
ASSLGKGTEAF
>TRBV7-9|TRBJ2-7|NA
ASSLVGLGSHYEQY
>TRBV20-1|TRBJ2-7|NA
SASRTVNYEQY
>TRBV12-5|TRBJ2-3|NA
ASRQGVSRSTPDTQY
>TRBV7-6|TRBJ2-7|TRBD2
ASSSSSGRASEQY
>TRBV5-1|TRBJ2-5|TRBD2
ASSSGGSYSETQY
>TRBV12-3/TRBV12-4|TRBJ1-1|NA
ASHEITGGGMNTEAF
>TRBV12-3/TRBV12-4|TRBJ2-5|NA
ASSLFGVMRTQY
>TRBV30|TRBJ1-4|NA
AWSVRRVSDDEKLF
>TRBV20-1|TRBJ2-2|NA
SADSTGNTGELF
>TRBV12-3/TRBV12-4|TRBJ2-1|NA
ASSLRGGWMGNEQF
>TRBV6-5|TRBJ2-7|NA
ASSYSPGTITGEQY